Shown below are 3 T cell receptor beta chains from a single sample sequenced in a study of PD-L1 blockade in urothelial cancer. The assay was immunoSEQ multiplex PCR, and TCRdb's table has in-frame clones only and misses some. The data show around 56,000 clones, around 84% seen once. This specimen was PBMCs, taken around atezolizumab (anti-PD-L1) treatment. The source of these receptors is a man aged 50 to 60 with urothelial cancer.

The chain is built from TRBV5-4 and TRBJ2-7, with 10 nucleotides matching TRBD2. Trimming at V came to 2 bases and at J to 2 bases, leaving 7 bases not matched to a gene. CDR3 length: 16 residues. Germline values: CDR1 SGHNT, CDR2 YYREEE (reference sequence). The CDR3 here is CASSFRLAGDPYEQYF. CDR3 nucleotide sequence: TGTGCCAGCAGCTTCCGGCTAGCGGGAGATCCCTACGAGCAGTACTTC.

The gene calls are TRBV7-9 and TRBJ2-1, with 8 bases matching TRBD1. The length of the CDR3 is 12 residues. Looked up from germline, CDR1 is SEHNR and CDR2 is FQNEAQ (reference sequence). The ends lost 5 bases at V and 8 bases at J; junction bases unmatched: 2. The CDR3 loop reads CASSPTGDEQFF. The CDR3 DNA reads as TGTGCCAGCAGCCCGACAGGGGATGAGCAGTTCTTC.

The rearrangement links TRBV6-5 to TRBJ2-7, with TRBD1 matching over 7 bases. The germline V gene encodes CDR1 MNHEY and CDR2 SVGAGI. The CDR3 has 13 residues. V lost 6 bases and J lost 3; bases outside the gene matches: 5. In DNA, the CDR3 is TGTGCCAGCAGGACAGGGTCCGGCTACGAGCAGTACTTC. Translation: CASRTGSGYEQYF.